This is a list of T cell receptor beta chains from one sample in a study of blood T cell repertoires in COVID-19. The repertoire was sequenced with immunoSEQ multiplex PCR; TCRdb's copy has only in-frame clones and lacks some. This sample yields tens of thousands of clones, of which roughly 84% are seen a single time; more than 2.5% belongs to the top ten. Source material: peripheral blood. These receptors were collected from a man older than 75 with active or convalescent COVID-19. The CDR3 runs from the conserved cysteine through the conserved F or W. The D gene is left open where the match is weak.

CDR3 protein: CASSLGKTGPIMNTEAFF
V gene: TRBV5-1
J gene: TRBJ1-1
D gene: NA

CDR3 protein: CASSQDLRLSYNSPLHF
V gene: TRBV3-1/TRBV3-2
J gene: TRBJ1-6
D gene: NA

CDR3 protein: CASSPRLGAADTQYF
V gene: TRBV6-2/TRBV6-3
J gene: TRBJ2-3
D gene: NA

CDR3 protein: CASVPGGRKTQYF
V gene: TRBV28
J gene: TRBJ2-5
D gene: TRBD2

CDR3 protein: CASSGLAGALHNEQFF
V gene: TRBV6-1
J gene: TRBJ2-1
D gene: TRBD2

CDR3 protein: CASSWLGGGNTGELFF
V gene: TRBV7-6
J gene: TRBJ2-2
D gene: TRBD1

CDR3 protein: CASSQGRGPVSGNTIYF
V gene: TRBV18
J gene: TRBJ1-3
D gene: TRBD1

CDR3 protein: CASSLPPGSGGPRSGELFF
V gene: TRBV7-9
J gene: TRBJ2-2
D gene: TRBD2

CDR3 protein: CASSEQTGGYEQYF
V gene: TRBV6-4
J gene: TRBJ2-7
D gene: TRBD1

CDR3 protein: CASSLAGTVNEKLFF
V gene: TRBV7-6
J gene: TRBJ1-4
D gene: TRBD1

CDR3 protein: CSVQGGSYEQYF
V gene: TRBV29-1
J gene: TRBJ2-7
D gene: NA

CDR3 protein: CASSLNSGNTGELFF
V gene: TRBV5-1
J gene: TRBJ2-2
D gene: NA

CDR3 protein: CASSLVGTATDTQYF
V gene: TRBV5-4
J gene: TRBJ2-3
D gene: TRBD1

CDR3 protein: CASSQDSDRIYGYTF
V gene: TRBV4-1
J gene: TRBJ1-2
D gene: NA

CDR3 protein: CASSFRDGRETQYF
V gene: TRBV27
J gene: TRBJ2-5
D gene: TRBD2

CDR3 protein: CATSDRDRANTQYF
V gene: TRBV24-1
J gene: TRBJ2-3
D gene: TRBD1

CDR3 protein: CASSLVGQVEAFF
V gene: TRBV7-9
J gene: TRBJ1-1
D gene: NA

CDR3 protein: CASSEESWRRGTKDTDTQYF
V gene: TRBV6-1
J gene: TRBJ2-3
D gene: NA

CDR3 protein: CASSPQGTGGLPQHF
V gene: TRBV18
J gene: TRBJ1-5
D gene: TRBD1

CDR3 protein: CATSSALAKNIQYF
V gene: TRBV24-1
J gene: TRBJ2-4
D gene: NA

CDR3 protein: CASSERTGQETQYF
V gene: TRBV19
J gene: TRBJ2-5
D gene: TRBD1

CDR3 protein: CAISERRDNTGELFF
V gene: TRBV10-3
J gene: TRBJ2-2
D gene: NA

CDR3 protein: CASKLTILAPLHF
V gene: TRBV6-5
J gene: TRBJ1-6
D gene: NA

CDR3 protein: CASSLTRTGEAFF
V gene: TRBV7-9
J gene: TRBJ1-1
D gene: TRBD1

CDR3 protein: CASRRQGAAQETQYF
V gene: TRBV5-1
J gene: TRBJ2-5
D gene: TRBD1

CDR3 protein: CASSENRGLGNTIYF
V gene: TRBV7-2
J gene: TRBJ1-3
D gene: TRBD1

CDR3 protein: CASSEYVGRGFF
V gene: TRBV6-1
J gene: TRBJ2-1
D gene: NA

CDR3 protein: CASSVGQPATYSPLHF
V gene: TRBV2
J gene: TRBJ1-6
D gene: NA

CDR3 protein: CASSPNAVGEQYF
V gene: TRBV7-7
J gene: TRBJ2-7
D gene: NA

CDR3 protein: CASSQDKGQLTGELFF
V gene: TRBV3-1/TRBV3-2
J gene: TRBJ2-2
D gene: NA

CDR3 protein: CASSEDGRGRGSSYNEQFF
V gene: TRBV6-1
J gene: TRBJ2-1
D gene: NA

CDR3 protein: CASRQRVLSGGYTF
V gene: TRBV6-5
J gene: TRBJ1-2
D gene: NA

CDR3 protein: CASSLMGGAGANVLTF
V gene: TRBV7-2
J gene: TRBJ2-6
D gene: TRBD2

CDR3 protein: CSALGQGLIKNTEAFF
V gene: TRBV29-1
J gene: TRBJ1-1
D gene: TRBD1

CDR3 protein: CASSLALQAGGLQETQYF
V gene: TRBV7-2
J gene: TRBJ2-5
D gene: NA

CDR3 protein: CASSKRTGVGNTIYF
V gene: TRBV11-3
J gene: TRBJ1-3
D gene: TRBD1

CDR3 protein: CASSFARLGHANTGELFF
V gene: TRBV7-6
J gene: TRBJ2-2
D gene: NA

CDR3 protein: CASSASGTSRHEQFF
V gene: TRBV9
J gene: TRBJ2-1
D gene: TRBD2

CDR3 protein: CASSGRFTSYEQYF
V gene: TRBV7-2
J gene: TRBJ2-7
D gene: NA

CDR3 protein: CASSRRTRANTGELFF
V gene: TRBV3-1/TRBV3-2
J gene: TRBJ2-2
D gene: TRBD2

CDR3 protein: CASSVDSWGTGNGYTF
V gene: TRBV9
J gene: TRBJ1-2
D gene: TRBD1

CDR3 protein: CASSYREGGDTQYF
V gene: TRBV6-2/TRBV6-3
J gene: TRBJ2-3
D gene: TRBD2

CDR3 protein: CASSTIQGVIGYTF
V gene: TRBV19
J gene: TRBJ1-2
D gene: TRBD1

CDR3 protein: CAISDRQGYEQYF
V gene: TRBV10-3
J gene: TRBJ2-7
D gene: NA

CDR3 protein: CASSFYPSSPLHF
V gene: TRBV7-9
J gene: TRBJ1-6
D gene: NA

CDR3 protein: CASSPQLSTEAFF
V gene: TRBV3-1/TRBV3-2
J gene: TRBJ1-1
D gene: NA

CDR3 protein: CASSYSRLAVETQYF
V gene: TRBV6-2/TRBV6-3
J gene: TRBJ2-5
D gene: TRBD2

CDR3 protein: CASRGGSYEQYF
V gene: TRBV6-5
J gene: TRBJ2-7
D gene: NA

CDR3 protein: CASSLAPLGPNNEQFF
V gene: TRBV5-1
J gene: TRBJ2-1
D gene: NA

CDR3 protein: CASSTHRGLNYGYTF
V gene: TRBV27
J gene: TRBJ1-2
D gene: TRBD1